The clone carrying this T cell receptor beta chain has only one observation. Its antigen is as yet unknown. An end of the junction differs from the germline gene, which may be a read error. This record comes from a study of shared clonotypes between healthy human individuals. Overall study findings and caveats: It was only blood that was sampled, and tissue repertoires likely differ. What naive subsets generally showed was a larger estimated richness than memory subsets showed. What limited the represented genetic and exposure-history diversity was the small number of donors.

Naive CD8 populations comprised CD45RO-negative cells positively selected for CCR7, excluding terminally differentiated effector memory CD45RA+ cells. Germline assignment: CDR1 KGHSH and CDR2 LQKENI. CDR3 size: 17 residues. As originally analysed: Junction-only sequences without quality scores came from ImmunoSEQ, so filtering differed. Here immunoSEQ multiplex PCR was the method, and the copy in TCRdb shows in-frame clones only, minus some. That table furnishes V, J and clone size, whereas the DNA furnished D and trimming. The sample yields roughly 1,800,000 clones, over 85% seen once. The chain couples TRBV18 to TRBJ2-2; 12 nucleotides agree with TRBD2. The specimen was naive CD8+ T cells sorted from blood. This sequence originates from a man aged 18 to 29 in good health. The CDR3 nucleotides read TGTGCCAGCTCGCCACTAGCGGGAGGATCGAACACCGGGGAGCTGTTTTTT. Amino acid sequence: CASSPLAGGSNTGELFF.